The clone carrying this T cell receptor (beta chain) was detected only a few times. Original data processing: Nucleated cell counts were estimated from reference gene primer amplification. Here immunoSEQ multiplex PCR was the method, and the copy in TCRdb shows in-frame clones only, minus some. V, J and clone size are taken as reported in that table, and D and trimming were inferred from the DNA itself. The data show approximately 350,000 clones, with roughly four fifths seen just once and 5.1% held by the top ten. These data come from a study of blood T cell repertoires in COVID-19. This TCR was sampled from a woman aged 50 to 60 who had recovered from COVID-19. The sample consisted of PBMCs or T cells enriched from blood (not recorded which).

DNA of the CDR3: TGTGCCAGCAGCAAAACTAGCGGGAGTTCCGGGGAGCTGTTTTTT. Translated, it gives CASSKTSGSSGELFF. V gene TRBV3-1 (or the pseudogene TRBV3-2) combines with J gene TRBJ2-2; 11 nucleotides match TRBD2. The CDR3 runs to 15 residues. The V segment lost 5 bases and the J segment 6 bases; nucleotides outside the gene matches: 5. Germline loops: CDR1 LGHDT, CDR2 YNNKEL (reference sequence).